This section outlines one TCR beta chain sequence together with its context. Its antigen is not known. This sample was taken from a study of beta chain features in type 1 diabetes. The wider study: The samples had 85 million to 140 million sorted cells examined in all. Study-level results: Among all four CD4+ subsets, Type 1 diabetes patients had TCRB CDR3s that were moderately but significantly shorter.

V lost 4 bases and J 0 bases, leaving 22 bases between the germline ends. CDR1 and CDR2 from the germline V gene are SGDLS and YYNGEE. The CDR3 extends over 18 amino acids. TCRB transcripts that were expressed got sequenced, as all of the isolated RNA had been reverse transcribed. The table came from immunoSEQ multiplex PCR; TCRdb's copy has only in-frame clones and leaves some out. The table has about 700,000 clones, roughly an eighth seen once. Sample: naive CD4+ T cells from blood. The chain uses TRBV9 and TRBJ1-1; possibly TRBD1 for D (6 bases). This TCR was recovered from a man aged 18 to 29 with type 1 diabetes. CDR3 in DNA: TGTGCCAGCAGCCCGCCCCTAGGACAGAAATATATGAACACTGAAGCTTTCTTT. This codes for CASSPPLGQKYMNTEAFF. Drawing the rest from reference TRBV9 and TRBJ1-1, the complete variable domain is DSGVTQTPKHLITATGQRVTLRCSPRSGDLSVYWYQQSLDQGLQFLIQYYNGEERAKGNILERFSAQQFPDLHSELNLSSLELGDSALYFCASSPPLGQKYMNTEAFFGQGTRLTVV.